These 22 T cell receptor beta chains share one sample of origin, sequenced in a study of blood T cell repertoires in COVID-19. The data were produced by immunoSEQ multiplex PCR, yet TCRdb's version contains in-frame clones alone and is incomplete. The sample contains under 250,000 clones, about four fifths of which appear only once. The sequencing input was PBMCs or T cells enriched from blood (not recorded which). These TCRs come from a woman between 40 and 50 years old who had been exposed to COVID-19.

The J gene is TRBJ2-1, the V gene TRBV3-1 (or the pseudogene TRBV3-2), with 16 bases aligning to TRBD2. The ends lost 4 bases at V and 7 bases at J; junction bases unmatched: 4. The CDR3 sequence is 16 residues long. Germline loops: CDR1 LGHDT, CDR2 YNNKEL (reference sequence). The chain's CDR3 is CASSLGTSGGANEQFF. CDR3 in DNA: TGTGCCAGCAGCCTTGGGACTAGCGGGGGGGCGAATGAGCAGTTCTTC.

This clone was observed a single time. The CDR3 loop reads CASSFRQGKAEAFF. The CDR3 coding sequence is TGTGCCAGCAGCTTCCGACAGGGGAAGGCTGAAGCTTTCTTT. The chain links TRBV5-6 to TRBJ1-1; TRBD1 agrees at 8 bases. Germline CDR1 is SGHDT and CDR2 is YYEEEE. The CDR3 sequence is 14 residues long. V dropped 2 bases and J dropped 6; count of bases not matched to a gene: 6.

The rearrangement uses TRBV14 and TRBJ1-5; TRBD1 is a possible D gene (5 bases). The CDR3 has 13 amino acids. The germline V gene encodes CDR1 SGHDN and CDR2 FVKESK. V was shortened by 2 bases and J by 8 bases, with 10 bases between the two germline ends. This chain's CDR3 is CASSQFGGEPQHF. CDR3 DNA: TGTGCCAGCAGCCAATTTGGAGGGGAGCCCCAGCATTTT. Filled out from reference TRBV14 and TRBJ1-5, the complete variable domain reads EAGVTQFPSHSVIEKGQTVTLRCDPISGHDNLYWYRRVMGKEIKFLLHFVKESKQDESGMPNNRFLAERTGGTYSTLKVQPAELEDSGVYFCASSQFGGEPQHFGDGTRLSIL.

This chain joins TRBV30 and TRBJ1-4; D is unclear. CDR1 is GTSNPN, CDR2 SVGIG, per germline (reference sequence). The CDR3 runs 12 residues. V dropped 6 bases and J dropped 8 bases, with 13 bases sitting between them. The CDR3 region has the DNA TGTGCCTGTTCCTGGGCGGGGGAAAAACTGTTTTTT. The encoded protein is CACSWAGEKLFF.

The chain is built from TRBV18 and TRBJ2-1; D possibly corresponds to TRBD2 (5 bases). Trimming took off 4 bases at V and 5 bases at J, with 15 bases between the two ends. Germline V lookup: CDR1 KGHSH, CDR2 LQKENI. This CDR3 contains 15 residues. The CDR3 DNA reads TGTGCCAGCTCACGAAGCGGTGGTACTAACAATGAGCAGTTCTTC. Protein: CASSRSGGTNNEQFF.

The rearrangement joins TRBV5-5 to TRBJ1-4; 9 bases align to TRBD1. Trimming removed 2 bases from V and 8 bases from J; junction bases left unmatched: 4. This CDR3 comprises 14 residues. Germline loops: CDR1 SGHKS, CDR2 YYEKEE (reference sequence). The CDR3 DNA reads TGTGCCAGCAGCTTCACAGGGGGCCAGGAAAAACTGTTTTTT. Amino acid sequence: CASSFTGGQEKLFF.

The CDR3 region is CASSRVSSYEQFF. CDR3 bases: TGTGCCAGCAGCCGGGTCAGTAGCTATGAGCAGTTCTTC. The chain employs TRBV4-2 and TRBJ2-1; D gene uncertain. Germline values: CDR1 LGHNA, CDR2 YNFKEQ. V lost 4 bases to trimming and J lost 8 bases, with 12 bases between them. The CDR3 contains 13 residues.

This chain connects TRBV5-1 to TRBJ2-7; perhaps TRBD1 as D (5 bases). Germline V gene sequence: CDR1 SGHRS, CDR2 YFSETQ. Trimming removed 6 bases from V and 5 bases from J, with 18 bases in between. This CDR3 comprises 14 residues. The CDR3 nucleotides are TGCGCCAGCACTCTCTCCAGGGAAAAAAACGAGCAGTACTTC. Translated, it gives CASTLSREKNEQYF.

The chain has TRBV19 and TRBJ1-5, with D unclear. The CDR3 spans 15 residues. V was shortened by 3 bases and J by 0 bases, with 9 bases between the two germline ends. Germline lookup yields CDR1 LNHDA and CDR2 SQIVND (reference sequence). In nucleotides, the CDR3 is TGTGCCAGTAGTATCTCCACTTATAGCAATCAGCCCCAGCATTTT. This codes for CASSISTYSNQPQHF.

This clone was picked up one time. The chain carries TRBV18 and TRBJ1-2; a weak D match, TRBD1 (5 bases). Germline CDR1 is KGHSH and CDR2 is LQKENI. There are 13 residues in the CDR3. The ends were cut back, 3 bases at V and 5 bases at J, with 10 bases in the middle. The CDR3 region has the DNA TGTGCCAGCTCACCGGGGCCGGAATATGGCTACACCTTC. Translated: CASSPGPEYGYTF.

This chain uses TRBV3-1 (or the pseudogene TRBV3-2) with TRBJ1-1, with a possible D match to TRBD1 (5 bases). Germline CDR1 reads LGHDT; CDR2 reads YNNKEL (reference sequence). The CDR3 is made up of 14 amino acids. Trimming cost V 4 bases and J 4 bases, with 13 bases left between them. CDR3 in DNA: TGTGCCAGCAGCCGGGACTCACGAACCACTGAAGCTTTCTTT. Encoded protein: CASSRDSRTTEAFF.

The chain combines TRBV7-2 with TRBJ1-1, with TRBD1 identical over 10 bases. The junction had 8 bases not matched to a gene; V was cut back by 1 base and J by 3 bases. Germline CDR1 is SGHTA and CDR2 is FQGNSA. This CDR3 comprises 17 residues. CDR3 nucleotides: TGTGCCAGCAGCTTAGTCGGGACAGGGGCTTCCCACACTGAAGCTTTCTTT. It is translated as CASSLVGTGASHTEAFF.

The chain employs TRBV7-2 and TRBJ2-3, with D maybe TRBD1 (6 bases). The CDR3 loop spans 16 amino acids. Trimming took 5 bases from V and 0 from J, leaving 15 bases between them. The germline V gene encodes CDR1 SGHTA and CDR2 FQGNSA. The DNA for the CDR3 is TGTGCCAGCAGCCCAGGGACATCTACTAGCACAGATACGCAGTATTTT. It specifies CASSPGTSTSTDTQYF. Together with reference TRBV7-2 and TRBJ2-3, the CDR3 gives the full variable domain: GAGVSQSPSNKVTEKGKDVELRCDPISGHTALYWYRQSLGQGLEFLIYFQGNSAPDKSGLPSDRFSAERTGGSVSTLTIQRTQQEDSAVYLCASSPGTSTSTDTQYFGPGTRLTVL.

This chain links TRBV6-5 with TRBJ2-7; D perhaps matches TRBD1 (6 bases). The germline V and J ends were trimmed by 6 bases and 2 bases, with 11 bases remaining between them. Germline CDR1 reads MNHEY; CDR2 reads SVGAGI. The CDR3 extends over 13 amino acids. The CDR3 protein is CASSDGTPYEQYF. CDR3 DNA: TGTGCCAGCAGCGACGGGACACCCTACGAGCAGTACTTC.

The chain has TRBV27 and TRBJ1-6; D ambiguous. The CDR3 contains 14 residues. Germline V gives CDR1 MNHEY, CDR2 SMNVEV (reference sequence). The V gene lost 5 bases and the J gene lost 0 bases, with 5 bases spanning the gap. CDR3 in amino acids: CASSRSSYNSPLHF. The CDR3 region has the DNA TGTGCCAGCAGTAGGAGCTCCTATAATTCACCCCTCCACTTT.

This clone was observed many times. This chain joins TRBV24-1 and TRBJ2-2; weak D call: TRBD1 (5 bases). CDR1 and CDR2 from the germline V gene are KGHDR and SFDVKD. The CDR3 covers 16 residues. With 2 bases removed from V and 0 bases from J, the gap between germline ends came to 9 bases. The CDR3 sequence is CATSDWGGTNTGELFF. CDR3 coding DNA: TGTGCCACCAGTGATTGGGGCGGAACGAACACCGGGGAGCTGTTTTTT.

The V call is TRBV11-2, the J call TRBJ1-3; the match to TRBD1 covers 7 bases. V was clipped by 5 bases and J by 0 bases; unmatched bases: 4. Per the germline V gene, CDR1 is SGHAT and CDR2 is FQNNGV. This CDR3 is 15 amino acids long. CDR3 in DNA: TGTGCCAGCAGCCTGACAGGGTACTCTGGAAACACCATATATTTT. Protein product: CASSLTGYSGNTIYF.

The J gene is TRBJ2-1, the V gene TRBV10-3; TRBD2 matches 9 bases. The length of the CDR3 is 15 residues. Germline values: CDR1 ENHRY, CDR2 SYGVKD. V was pared by 6 bases and J by 6 bases, with 9 bases of the junction left unmatched. The CDR3 protein is CAISSGTSLGNEQFF. CDR3 in DNA: TGTGCCATCAGCTCCGGGACTAGCCTAGGCAATGAGCAGTTCTTC.

The V gene is TRBV11-2, the J gene TRBJ2-3; D call uncertain. Germline CDR1 SGHAT, CDR2 FQNNGV. CDR3 length: 12 amino acids. Trimming cost V 4 bases and J 6 bases, with 8 bases left between them. The CDR3 nucleotides read TGTGCCAGCAGCTCACCCGCGGATACGCAGTATTTT. Protein sequence: CASSSPADTQYF. Filled out from reference TRBV11-2 and TRBJ2-3, the complete variable domain reads EAGVAQSPRYKIIEKRQSVAFWCNPISGHATLYWYQQILGQGPKLLIQFQNNGVVDDSQLPKDRFSAERLKGVDSTLKIQPAKLEDSAVYLCASSSPADTQYFGPGTRLTVL.

A single count supports this clone. The chain uses TRBV19 and TRBJ1-1; no reliable D call. V lost 5 bases to trimming and J lost 5 bases, with 12 bases between them. From germline, CDR1 is LNHDA and CDR2 SQIVND (reference sequence). The length of the CDR3 is 13 residues. The CDR3 protein is CASSFPGQTEAFF. As DNA, the CDR3 is TGTGCCAGTAGTTTCCCAGGCCAGACTGAAGCTTTCTTT.

The chain recombines TRBV7-2 with TRBJ1-4; D is undetermined. With 2 bases removed from V and 7 bases from J, the gap between germline ends came to 14 bases. The CDR3 has 15 residues. Germline-derived CDR1 and CDR2 are SGHTA and FQGNSA. CDR3 region: CASSLTANPGEKLFF. Written as DNA, the CDR3 is TGTGCCAGCAGCTTAACTGCCAACCCAGGTGAAAAACTGTTTTTT.

The sample holds one count of this clone. The gene calls are TRBV14 and TRBJ1-1; D might be TRBD1 (5 bases). Germline lookup yields CDR1 SGHDN and CDR2 FVKESK. The CDR3 sequence is 15 residues long. The V end lost 6 bases, the J end lost 0 bases, and 14 bases lay between the germline ends. CDR3 in amino acids: CASSGTGSMNTEAFF. The CDR3 DNA reads TGTGCCAGCAGTGGAACAGGAAGCATGAACACTGAAGCTTTCTTT. The full variable domain, completed using reference TRBV14 and TRBJ1-1, is EAGVTQFPSHSVIEKGQTVTLRCDPISGHDNLYWYRRVMGKEIKFLLHFVKESKQDESGMPNNRFLAERTGGTYSTLKVQPAELEDSGVYFCASSGTGSMNTEAFFGQGTRLTVV.